This T cell receptor beta chain was identified in a study of cytomegalovirus exposure and HLA in healthy donors (TCRdb year 2017). About the investigation overall: According to an earlier analysis of several hundred of the donors, roughly 180 million T cells yielded roughly 100 million unique TCR beta sequences and about 300 Gb of sequence data. Approximately 300 gigabases of sequencing data and roughly 81 million unique TCR sequences made up an early release that covered about 640 HLA-typed donors. Of the roughly 400 genotyped donors, roughly 80% fell in the genetic ancestry cluster associated with self-reported Caucasian donors. The study was designed to test whether signatures of past pathogen exposure could be identified by cataloging public T cell receptors. Using immunosequencing, the study profiled T cell repertoires from approximately 700 subjects and related those repertoires to cytomegalovirus serostatus. A separate validation cohort of over 95 different subjects was used in addition to the roughly 700-subject first cohort. To predict cytomegalovirus infection status, the study brought together high-throughput TCR immunosequencing, statistical association of individual TCRs with disease status, and machine learning. A later analysis re-examined previously published TCR beta repertoires from several hundred donors and added high-resolution HLA genotyping to investigate patterns of TCR occurrence. In the later analysis, no new phenotypic data were used to find candidate immune exposures; instead, reliance was placed on TCR beta sequences and their occurrence across donors. An earlier analysis of about 620 of the donors applied high-throughput TCR beta sequencing to assess whether each TCR beta V gene segment acted as functional or pseudogenic. Donor age, sex, ethnicity and CMV serostatus were collected together with the repertoire data. A later genetic analysis used genome-wide SNP genotypes for about three fifths of the 666 donors, treating that subset as a discovery cohort. All discovery cohort repertoires had been generated on a single sequencing platform. Both class I and class II loci were covered by HLA typing, at four-digit resolution. Typing coverage varied by locus: roughly 629-640 donors for A, B, C, DRB1 and DQB1; approximately 520 for DQA1; more than 600 for DPA1; around 450 for DPB1. Several DR-DQ haplotypes were treated as single units for association and clustering because of strong linkage in the cohort. Across 398 genotyped donors of the cohort, an average of about 220,000 unique TCR beta nucleotide sequences per donor were sequenced, and about a sixth of those sequences were non-productive.

In total, approximately 610 healthy bone marrow donors made up the cohort. All cohort members were sampled while nominally healthy, although unrecorded immune exposures were likely present. The donor tested CMV seropositive, placing the donor among the 290 or so seropositive members of the cohort. A peripheral blood sample was provided by each donor, and peripheral blood mononuclear cells were used for TCR beta sequencing. The Qiagen DNeasy Blood Extraction Kit was used to extract genomic DNA from the blood cell samples. From a lookup of the germline V gene, CDR1 and CDR2 are SGHRS and YFSETQ. From the cysteine through the phenylalanine, the CDR3 covers 13 amino acids. This entry keeps only the CDR3 DNA: 39 bases, framed from base 1. Cut back by 5 bases and 3 bases, the V and J ends lie 11 bases apart. As regards this clone: Its cognate antigen has yet to be identified. Base qualities are missing; no much larger clone stands one base away.

General conclusions and limits of the study: In a later genetic analysis, fewer N-insertions in productive TCRs were reported among donors in an Asian-associated ancestry cluster than the roughly 700-donor mean. Because some donors lacked HLA typing at each locus, the association tests relied only on the typed subset. Assigning TCR associations to individual alleles was difficult when HLA alleles, especially DR and DQ, strongly co-occurred. The earlier analysis of 587 of the donors excluded seventeen rarely observed V segments, including chromosome 9 orphons, because counts were too low. A later analysis reported that several top co-occurrence clusters appeared linked to parvovirus B19, influenza, CMV and Epstein-Barr virus. In a later analysis, HLA-associated TCR beta chains showed more clonal expansion and lower generation probabilities than non-associated chains that were equally common. Correlated functional status among segregating V segments might reflect linkage disequilibrium, but an unknown experimental factor could not be ruled out. Broadly in line with IMGT annotations, most TCR beta V segments showed up in productive rearrangements about 87% or about 30% of the time in an earlier analysis of roughly 590 of the donors. According to a later analysis, TCR association rates differed among HLA loci, with DRB1 alleles showing the most associated TCRs and HLA-C alleles showing the fewest. A later genetic analysis associated a missense DCLRE1C variant with V-gene and J-gene trimming of TCR beta chains, and an independent cohort replicated the association. The study gave a list of under 200 TCR beta chains associated with cytomegalovirus. The classifier was reported to diagnose cytomegalovirus status with high specificity and sensitivity in both the original and validation cohorts. This cohort had only TCR beta chains sequenced, and the lack of alpha or paired-chain data limited which features could be detected. Most TCR sequences were seen in very few donors, while some public TCRs were found in many individuals. The authors suggested that the approach could potentially be generalized to other disease states and immunological phenotypes. Because the 87-base-pair reads could not distinguish some IMGT-functional V segments, including TRBV6-2 and TRBV6-3, those segments were excluded. Most CMV-associated TCR beta chains appeared to be HLA-restricted in a later analysis, and the HLA associations seemed to be driven largely by CMV exposure. A few of the identified cytomegalovirus-associated TCR beta chains were confirmed in vitro to be specific for cytomegalovirus antigens. The presence/absence analyses assumed that sequencing depth was roughly uniform across donors, and that assumption may not be true. A later analysis associated around 16,000 TCR beta sequences with specific HLA alleles at a false discovery rate of 0.05. A further reported finding was that TCR beta sequences accurately predicted the HLA-A and HLA-B alleles for most subjects in the first cohort. A cluster of highly shared sequence variants was judged likely to represent a technical artifact of the sequencing pipeline. CMV serostatus was the only immune exposure information available for the cohort.

The library was built by means of the immunoSEQ multiplex PCR assay. For the multiplex PCR, a mixture combining 60 forward primers for TCR Vbeta segments and 13 reverse primers for TCR Jbeta segments was used. Amplification of the CDR3 region of rearranged TCR beta genes was performed with a multiplex PCR assay on genomic DNA. The Illumina HiSeq System was used to sequence the amplified TCR beta libraries as 87-base-pair reads. Processing in the source paper ran as follows. A later analysis tallied some 79 million unique TCR beta chains across the 610 or so repertoires, and approximately 12 million of those chains were shared by two or more donors. A nearest-neighbor algorithm error-corrected the raw reads and collapsed the reads into unique sequences, merging closely related sequences to remove PCR and sequencing errors. To assign V, D and J gene segments, CDR3 sequences were aligned to IMGT reference sequences. Each retained sequence needed at least a six-nucleotide match to both a V gene segment and a J gene segment. A rearrangement was called productive if the CDR3 had no stop codons and remained in frame with V and J, and every other rearrangement was called non-productive. CDR3 was defined by IMGT convention, running from the second conserved V-encoded cysteine to the conserved J-encoded phenylalanine. In an earlier analysis of more than 550 of the donors, sequences lacking an unambiguous match to a single V gene segment were excluded. In an earlier analysis of a few hundred of the donors, V segments were called functional above 56.7% productive rearrangements and were called segregating when the between-donor standard deviation exceeded 5%. A statistical classification framework was built for diagnosing cytomegalovirus status from the catalog of TCR beta chain sequences. In a later analysis, V and J genes were assigned by comparing TCR nucleotide sequences against IMGT/GENE-DB human TR gene sequences. In a later analysis, CDR3 sequences and most-parsimonious VDJ recombination scenarios were assigned using the TCRdist pipeline. In a later analysis, each TCR beta chain was defined by its CDR3 amino acid sequence together with its V-gene family, and reads lacking a unique V-gene family were excluded. As a way to deal with suspected cross-contamination and a sequencing artifact, a later analysis dropped 450 to 600 nucleotide sequences that were highly shared and had low generation probability. In a later analysis, a clonal expansion index for each public chain was calculated from normalized within-repertoire ranks of inferred template counts. In a later analysis, generation probabilities were computed with a VDJ recombination model fitted to out-of-frame rearrangements, and the resulting probabilities were checked against IGoR. Hypergeometric tests were used in a later analysis to score TCR-TCR, TCR-HLA and TCR-CMV co-occurrence, with a repertoire-size bias correction applied to the TCR pairs. A later analysis estimated false discovery rates by permuting HLA or CMV assignments 20 times. In a later analysis, co-occurring TCRs were grouped with DBSCAN, and TCRdist sequence similarity was added when clustering was performed within HLA-allele-positive subsets. Repertoires with fewer than 30,000 or more than 120,000 public chains, plus five repertoires with anomalous nucleotide sharing, were excluded from co-occurrence clustering. TCRdb provides this immuneACCESS table in a form limited to in-frame rearrangements. Some clones are lacking; in checked studies, under half of them reflect an unresolved V gene, and why the rest are absent is not known. D and trimming were read from the DNA, whereas the V and J calls and clone size are those reported in that table. Within this sample are roughly 86,000 clones, with around four fifths of them counted one time only. Of the sample, 7.3% falls within the top ten clones.

Specimen: PBMCs. The chain was built from TRBV5-1 and TRBJ2-5; the D segment could be TRBD1, given 6 matching bases. This sequence was found in a man aged 45-65 years in good health and CMV-seropositive. The CDR3 region has the sequence CASSWTEKETQYF. The DNA reads as follows: TGCGCCAGCAGTTGGACAGAGAAAGAGACCCAGTACTTC.